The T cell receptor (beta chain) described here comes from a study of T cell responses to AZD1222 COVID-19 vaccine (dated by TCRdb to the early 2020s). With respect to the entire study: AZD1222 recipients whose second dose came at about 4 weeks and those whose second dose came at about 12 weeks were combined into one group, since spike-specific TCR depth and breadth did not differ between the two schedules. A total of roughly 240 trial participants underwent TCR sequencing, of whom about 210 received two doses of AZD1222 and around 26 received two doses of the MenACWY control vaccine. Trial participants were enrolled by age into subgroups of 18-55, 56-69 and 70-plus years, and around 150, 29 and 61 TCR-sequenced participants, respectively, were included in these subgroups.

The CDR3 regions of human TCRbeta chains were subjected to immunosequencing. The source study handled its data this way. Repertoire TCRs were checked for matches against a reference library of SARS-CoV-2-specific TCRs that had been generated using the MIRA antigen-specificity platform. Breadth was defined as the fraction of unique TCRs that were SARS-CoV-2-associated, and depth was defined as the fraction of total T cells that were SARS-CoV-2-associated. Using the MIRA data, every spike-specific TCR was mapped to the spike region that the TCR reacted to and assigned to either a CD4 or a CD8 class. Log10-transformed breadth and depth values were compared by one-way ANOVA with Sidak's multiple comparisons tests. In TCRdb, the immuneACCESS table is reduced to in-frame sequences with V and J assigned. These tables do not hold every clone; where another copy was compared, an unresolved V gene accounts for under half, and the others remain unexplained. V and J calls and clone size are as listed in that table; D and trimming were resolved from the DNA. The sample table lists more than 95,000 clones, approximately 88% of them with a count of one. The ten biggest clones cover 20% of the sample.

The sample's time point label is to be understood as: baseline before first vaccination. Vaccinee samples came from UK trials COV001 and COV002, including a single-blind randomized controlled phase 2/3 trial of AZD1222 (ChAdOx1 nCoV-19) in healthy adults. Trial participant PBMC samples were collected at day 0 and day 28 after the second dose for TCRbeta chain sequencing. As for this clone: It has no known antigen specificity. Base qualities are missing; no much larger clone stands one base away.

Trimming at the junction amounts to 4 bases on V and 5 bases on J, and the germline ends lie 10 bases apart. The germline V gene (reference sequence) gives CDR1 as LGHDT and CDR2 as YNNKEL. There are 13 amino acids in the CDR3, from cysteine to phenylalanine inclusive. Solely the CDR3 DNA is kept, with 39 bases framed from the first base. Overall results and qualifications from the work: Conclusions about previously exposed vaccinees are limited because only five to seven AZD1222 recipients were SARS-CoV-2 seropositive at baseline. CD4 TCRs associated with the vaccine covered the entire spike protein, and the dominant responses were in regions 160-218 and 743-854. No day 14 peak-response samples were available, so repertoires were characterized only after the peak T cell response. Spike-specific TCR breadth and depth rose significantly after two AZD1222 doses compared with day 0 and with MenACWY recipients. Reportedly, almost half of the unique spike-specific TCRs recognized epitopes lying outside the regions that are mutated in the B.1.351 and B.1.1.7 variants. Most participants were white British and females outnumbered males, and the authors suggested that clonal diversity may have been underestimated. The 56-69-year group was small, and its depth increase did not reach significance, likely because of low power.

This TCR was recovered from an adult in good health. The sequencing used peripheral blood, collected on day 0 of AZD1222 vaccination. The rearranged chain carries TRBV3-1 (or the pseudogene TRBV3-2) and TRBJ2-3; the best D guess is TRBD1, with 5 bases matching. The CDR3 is CASSPPGLDTQYF. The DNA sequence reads TGTGCCAGCAGCCCGCCAGGGTTAGATACGCAGTATTTT.